These T cell receptor beta chains were read from a single sample in a study. In TCRdb, the 5' RACE reads were re-called with MiXCR into one record per CDR3 protein. Of under 65,000 distinct CDR3 sequences in the sample, about 28% were seen once. The sequencing input was tumor-infiltrating memory CD4+ T cells sorted from the breast tumor. These receptors originate from a female donor with breast cancer. Both conserved end residues are part of each CDR3. Not all rows give a size; the values are once, few, many and, for expanded clones, a class.

few TRBV4-1 CASSQDSRGNGRSPLHF
few TRBV12-3/TRBV12-4 CASGLAASGRAANEQFF
- TRBV20-1 CSARAIRVGTEAFF
few TRBV6-2/TRBV6-3 CASGEFQRQYF
- TRBV3-1 CASSQDRGNYGYTF
few TRBV10-3 CAISDKDTQYF
- TRBV5-1 CASSLADRGLQYF
- TRBV6-5 CASSKTALTNSPLHF
- TRBV5-5 CASSSSDSGNTIYF
few TRBV7-2 CASSFSVVDEQYF
few TRBV9 CASQGLGGSSSPLHF
few TRBV6-6 CASSYVIDGYTF
few TRBV7-2 CASSLSFGMGGPQYF
- TRBV7-9 CASSFVDTQYF
few TRBV7-2 CASSLALEIAPEETQYF
- TRBV9 CASSVGGRTGGETQYF
- TRBV5-6 CASSLVQANEQFF
- TRBV7-3 CASSAGRQSDTQYF
- TRBV7-2 CASSLMTEAFF
few TRBV6-5 CASSYDPGPGETQYF